This T cell receptor beta chain was sequenced during a study of CD8 T cells in Susac syndrome (dated by TCRdb to 2018 to 2020). About the full investigation: Of the Susac syndrome patients who were sequenced, roughly six had clinically active disease and roughly 8 were in clinical remission. At blood withdrawal, Susac syndrome patients were either therapy-naive, taking corticosteroids (in some cases with IVIg as well), or taking IVIg alone. Whether CD8+ T cell activation and differentiation in Susac syndrome was antigen driven was tested using repertoire sequencing.

With regard to this clonotype: Its antigen has not been determined. Base qualities are missing; no much larger clone stands one base away.

The CDR3 sequence holds 17 residues, the cysteine and phenylalanine included. Of all the DNA, just the CDR3 is kept, 51 bases in frame from base 1. V loses 0 bases, J loses 7 bases, and the germline ends lie 19 bases apart. Reading the germline V gene gives CDR1 MRHNA and CDR2 SNTAGT. Broader findings and caveats from the paper: The study acknowledged that relatively few individuals were included in the TCR sequencing and HLA analysis. The CD4+ T cell repertoire of patients with Susac syndrome showed no detectable clonal expansion.

High-throughput TCR beta sequencing profiled peripheral blood CD8+ and CD4+ T cells from healthy donors, Susac syndrome patients and multiple sclerosis patients. The Susac syndrome patients fulfilled recently defined diagnostic criteria for either definite or probable disease. CD8+ TEMRA cells were enriched by FACS, while bulk CD8+ and CD4+ T cells were purified by magnetic negative isolation. Blood was collected in EDTA tubes and processed within 24 hours, with PBMCs isolated through density gradient centrifugation. PBMCs intended for TCR sequencing were cryopreserved in liquid nitrogen and thawed later in a water bath at 37 degrees C. A purity of at least 90% was achieved for sorted or isolated CD4+, CD8+ and CD8+ TEMRA cells. RNA was extracted with the RNeasy kit and 0.5 to 1 ug was reverse transcribed using random hexamers. TCR beta CDR3 regions were amplified with the immunoSEQ multiplex PCR assay covering 54 Vbeta and 13 Jbeta segments. PCR amplification bias was corrected by using a synthetic template baseline for primer optimization and computational correction. As for the authors' bioinformatics: Reads were annotated to V, D and J genes according to IMGT and were analyzed with immunoSEQ Analyzer, with only productive sequences retained. Clonality was computed as one minus Shannon entropy normalized by log2 of the number of productive unique sequences. Public and private clones were assessed among the 100 most prevalent clones of each patient and control. Clones were defined as Susac-specific when absent from the healthy and MS cohorts, from over a thousand published viral clones and from other ImmuneACCESS disease sequences. Clones were called with MiXCR by TCRdb after fastp trimmed the public reads at Q25, and only in-frame beta chains were retained. Every distinct CDR3 protein forms one entry, paired with its most common genes and DNA. TCRdb, rather than the study authors, made the V and J calls. The sample has 120,000 to 150,000 distinct CDR3 sequences on record, nearly 97% of them singletons. 0.065% to 0.095% of the sample is held by the ten biggest clonotypes.

The sequencing input was CD4+ T cells from PBMCs. The sequence was collected from a human donor with Susac syndrome. The chain is encoded by TRBV6-4 joined to TRBJ2-1, and the D gene may be TRBD2, 7 bases matching. The CDR3 amino acid sequence is: CASSDSSRGGDVNEQFF. The DNA sequence follows: TGTGCCAGCAGTGACTCGAGTCGAGGGGGGGATGTGAATGAGCAGTTCTTC.